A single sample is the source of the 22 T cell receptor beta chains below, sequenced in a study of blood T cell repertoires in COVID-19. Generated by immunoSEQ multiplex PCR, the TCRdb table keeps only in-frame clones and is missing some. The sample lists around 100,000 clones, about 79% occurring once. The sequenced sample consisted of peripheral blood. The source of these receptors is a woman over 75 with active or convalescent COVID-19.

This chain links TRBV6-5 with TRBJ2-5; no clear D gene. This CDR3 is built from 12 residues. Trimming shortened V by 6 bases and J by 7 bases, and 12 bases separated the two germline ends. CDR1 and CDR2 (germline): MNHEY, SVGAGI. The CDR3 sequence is CASSEEMRTQYF. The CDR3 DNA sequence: TGTGCCAGCAGCGAGGAGATGCGGACCCAGTACTTC.

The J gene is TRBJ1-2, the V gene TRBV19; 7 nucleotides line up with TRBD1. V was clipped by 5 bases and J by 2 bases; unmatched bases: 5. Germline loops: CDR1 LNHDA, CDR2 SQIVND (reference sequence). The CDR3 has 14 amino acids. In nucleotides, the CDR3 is TGTGCCAGTAGTTCCGGGACAGCAAACTATGGCTACACCTTC. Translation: CASSSGTANYGYTF.

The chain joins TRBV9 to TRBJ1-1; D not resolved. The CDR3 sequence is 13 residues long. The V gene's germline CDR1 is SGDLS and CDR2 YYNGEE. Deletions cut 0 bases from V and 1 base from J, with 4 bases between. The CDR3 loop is CASSVVWNTEAFF. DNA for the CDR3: TGTGCCAGCAGCGTAGTATGGAACACTGAAGCTTTCTTT.

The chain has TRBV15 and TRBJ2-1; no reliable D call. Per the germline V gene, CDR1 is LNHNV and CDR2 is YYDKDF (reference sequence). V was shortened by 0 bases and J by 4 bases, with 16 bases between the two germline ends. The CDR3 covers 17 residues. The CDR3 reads CATSRDPQTIVYNEQFF. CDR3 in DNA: TGTGCCACCAGCAGAGATCCACAGACCATAGTATACAATGAGCAGTTCTTC.

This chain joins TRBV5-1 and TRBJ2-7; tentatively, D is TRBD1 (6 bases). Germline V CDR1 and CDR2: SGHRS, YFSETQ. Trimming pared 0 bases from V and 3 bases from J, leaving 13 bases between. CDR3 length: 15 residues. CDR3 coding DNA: TGCGCCAGCAGCTTGGGGGGGCCAGGGAGCTACGAGCAGTACTTC. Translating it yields CASSLGGPGSYEQYF.

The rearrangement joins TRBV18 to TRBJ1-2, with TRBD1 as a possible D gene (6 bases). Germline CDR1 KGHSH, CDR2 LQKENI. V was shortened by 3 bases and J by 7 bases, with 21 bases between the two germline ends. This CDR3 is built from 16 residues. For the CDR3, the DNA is TGTGCCAGCTCACCCAACGCCGTACAGGGTTCCTCTGGCTACACCTTC. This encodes CASSPNAVQGSSGYTF.

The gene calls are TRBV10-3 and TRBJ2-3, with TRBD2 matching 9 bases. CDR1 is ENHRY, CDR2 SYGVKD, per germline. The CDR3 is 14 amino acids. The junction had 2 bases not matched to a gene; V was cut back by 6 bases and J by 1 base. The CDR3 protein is CAISLAGGTDTQYF. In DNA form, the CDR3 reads TGTGCCATCAGCTTAGCGGGAGGCACAGATACGCAGTATTTT.

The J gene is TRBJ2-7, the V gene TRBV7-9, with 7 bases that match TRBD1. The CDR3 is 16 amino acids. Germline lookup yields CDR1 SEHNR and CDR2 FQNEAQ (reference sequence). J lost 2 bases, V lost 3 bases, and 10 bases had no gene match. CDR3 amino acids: CASSFLEGQGAYEQYF. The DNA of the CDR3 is TGTGCCAGCAGCTTCCTTGAGGGGCAGGGGGCCTACGAGCAGTACTTC.

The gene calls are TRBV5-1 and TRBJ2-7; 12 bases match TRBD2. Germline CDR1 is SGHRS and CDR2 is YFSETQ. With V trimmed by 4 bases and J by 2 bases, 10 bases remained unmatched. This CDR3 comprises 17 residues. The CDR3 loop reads CASSQGLAGSQAYEQYF. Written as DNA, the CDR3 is TGCGCCAGCAGCCAAGGACTAGCGGGGAGCCAGGCCTACGAGCAGTACTTC. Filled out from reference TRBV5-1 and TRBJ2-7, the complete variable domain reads KAGVTQTPRYLIKTRGQQVTLSCSPISGHRSVSWYQQTPGQGLQFLFEYFSETQRNKGNFPGRFSGRQFSNSRSEMNVSTLELGDSALYLCASSQGLAGSQAYEQYFGPGTRLTVT.

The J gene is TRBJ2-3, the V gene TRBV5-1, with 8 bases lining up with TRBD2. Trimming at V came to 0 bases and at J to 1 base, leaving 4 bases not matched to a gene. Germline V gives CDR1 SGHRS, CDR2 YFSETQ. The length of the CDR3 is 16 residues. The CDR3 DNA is TGCGCCAGCAGCTTGGCCCGAGCGGGGGGCACAGATACGCAGTATTTT. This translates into CASSLARAGGTDTQYF.

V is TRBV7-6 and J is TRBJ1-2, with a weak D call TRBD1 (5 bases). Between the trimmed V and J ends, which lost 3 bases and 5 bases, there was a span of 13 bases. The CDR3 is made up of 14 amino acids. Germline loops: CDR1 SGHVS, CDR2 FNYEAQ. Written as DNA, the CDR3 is TGTGCCAGCAGCTTTTTAGGGGAGGGGTATGGCTACACCTTC. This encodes CASSFLGEGYGYTF.

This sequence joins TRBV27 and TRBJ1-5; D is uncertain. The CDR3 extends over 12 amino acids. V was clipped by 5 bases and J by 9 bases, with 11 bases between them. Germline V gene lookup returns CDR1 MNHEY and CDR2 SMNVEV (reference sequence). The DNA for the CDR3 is TGTGCCAGCAGTGATTTCCCGGGGCCCCAGCATTTT. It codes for CASSDFPGPQHF.

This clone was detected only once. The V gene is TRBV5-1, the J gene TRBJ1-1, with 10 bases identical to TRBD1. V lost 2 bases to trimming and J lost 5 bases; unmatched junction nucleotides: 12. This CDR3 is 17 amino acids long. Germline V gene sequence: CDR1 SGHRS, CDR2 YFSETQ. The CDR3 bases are TGCGCCAGCAGCTTTTTTCCCATGGGACAGGGGTCGACTGAAGCTTTCTTT. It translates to CASSFFPMGQGSTEAFF. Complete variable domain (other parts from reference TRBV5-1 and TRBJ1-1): KAGVTQTPRYLIKTRGQQVTLSCSPISGHRSVSWYQQTPGQGLQFLFEYFSETQRNKGNFPGRFSGRQFSNSRSEMNVSTLELGDSALYLCASSFFPMGQGSTEAFFGQGTRLTVV.

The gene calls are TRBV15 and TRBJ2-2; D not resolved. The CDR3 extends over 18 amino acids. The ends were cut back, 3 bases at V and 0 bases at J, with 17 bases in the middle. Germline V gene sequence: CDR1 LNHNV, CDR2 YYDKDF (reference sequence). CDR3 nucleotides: TGTGCCACCAGCAGTACGCCCTCGCCTGGGCCGAACACCGGGGAGCTGTTTTTT. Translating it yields CATSSTPSPGPNTGELFF.

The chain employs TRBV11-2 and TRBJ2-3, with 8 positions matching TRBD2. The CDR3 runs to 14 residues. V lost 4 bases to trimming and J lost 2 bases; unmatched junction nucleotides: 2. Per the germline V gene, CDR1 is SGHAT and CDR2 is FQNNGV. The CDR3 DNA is TGTGCCAGCAGCTACGGGGGGGACACAGATACGCAGTATTTT. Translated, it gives CASSYGGDTDTQYF.

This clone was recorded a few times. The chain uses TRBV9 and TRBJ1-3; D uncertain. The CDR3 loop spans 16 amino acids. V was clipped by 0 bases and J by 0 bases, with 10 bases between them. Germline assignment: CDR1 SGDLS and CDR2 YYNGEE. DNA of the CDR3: TGTGCCAGCAGCGTAGCTACGGGAAGCTCTGGAAACACCATATATTTT. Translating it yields CASSVATGSSGNTIYF.

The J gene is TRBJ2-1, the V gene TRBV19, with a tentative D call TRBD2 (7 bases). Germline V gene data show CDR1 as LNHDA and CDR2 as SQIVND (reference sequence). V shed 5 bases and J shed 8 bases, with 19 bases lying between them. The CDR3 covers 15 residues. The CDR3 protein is CASSGLGGPSDEQFF. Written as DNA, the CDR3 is TGTGCCAGTAGTGGCCTCGGGGGGCCGAGTGATGAGCAGTTCTTC. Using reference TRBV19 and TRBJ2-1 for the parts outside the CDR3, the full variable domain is DGGITQSPKYLFRKEGQNVTLSCEQNLNHDAMYWYRQDPGQGLRLIYYSQIVNDFQKGDIAEGYSVSREKKESFPLTVTSAQKNPTAFYLCASSGLGGPSDEQFFGPGTRLTVL.

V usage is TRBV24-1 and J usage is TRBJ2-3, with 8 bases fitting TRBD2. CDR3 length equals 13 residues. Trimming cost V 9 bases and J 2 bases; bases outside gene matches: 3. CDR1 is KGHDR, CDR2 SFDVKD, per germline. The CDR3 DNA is TGTGCCACCCACGGGGGGGCCACAGATACGCAGTATTTT. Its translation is CATHGGATDTQYF.

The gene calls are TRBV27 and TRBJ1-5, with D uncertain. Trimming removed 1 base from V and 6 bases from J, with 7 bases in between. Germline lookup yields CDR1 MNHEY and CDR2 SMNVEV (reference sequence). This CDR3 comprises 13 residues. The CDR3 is CASSLWPGQPQHF. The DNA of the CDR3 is TGTGCCAGCAGTTTATGGCCGGGTCAGCCCCAGCATTTT.

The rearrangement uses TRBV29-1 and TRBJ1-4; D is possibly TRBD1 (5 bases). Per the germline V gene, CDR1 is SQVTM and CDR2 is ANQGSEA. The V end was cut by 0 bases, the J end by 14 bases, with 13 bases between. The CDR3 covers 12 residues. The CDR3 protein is CSVEDLGAVLFF. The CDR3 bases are TGCAGCGTTGAAGATTTAGGGGCAGTTCTGTTTTTT.

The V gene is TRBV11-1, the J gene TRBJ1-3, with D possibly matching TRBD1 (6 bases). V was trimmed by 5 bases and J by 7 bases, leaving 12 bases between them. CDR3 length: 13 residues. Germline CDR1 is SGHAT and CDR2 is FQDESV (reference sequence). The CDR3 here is CASSEQGGNTIYF. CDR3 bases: TGTGCCAGCAGCGAACAGGGTGGCAACACCATATATTTT. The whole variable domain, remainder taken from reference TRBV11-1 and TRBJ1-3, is EAEVAQSPRYKITEKSQAVAFWCDPISGHATLYWYRQILGQGPELLVQFQDESVVDDSQLPKDRFSAERLKGVDSTLKIQPAELGDSAMYLCASSEQGGNTIYFGEGSWLTVV.

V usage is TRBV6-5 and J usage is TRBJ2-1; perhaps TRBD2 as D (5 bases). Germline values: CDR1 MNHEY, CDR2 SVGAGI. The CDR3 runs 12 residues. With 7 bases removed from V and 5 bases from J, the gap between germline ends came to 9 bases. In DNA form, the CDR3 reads TGTGCCAGCACGAGGGTTAACAATGAGCAGTTCTTC. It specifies CASTRVNNEQFF.